The 19 T cell receptor beta chains in this list originate from one sample, sequenced in a study of shared clonotypes between healthy human individuals. The data were produced by immunoSEQ multiplex PCR, yet TCRdb's version contains in-frame clones alone and is incomplete. Of about 960,000 clones listed, approximately 80% are singletons. Sequenced input: memory CD4+ T cells sorted from blood. Subset in this sample: CD45RA-negative fraction. The receptors were gathered from a man aged 18 to 29 in good health.

On this clone: The sample contains more than one DNA sequence encoding this CDR3. As DNA, the CDR3 is TGTGCCAGCTCACCCAAGGGGGGGAACACTGAAGCTTTCTTT. As protein: CASSPKGGNTEAFF. The genes are TRBV18 and TRBJ1-1, with D perhaps matching TRBD1 (6 bases). Germline V gene sequence: CDR1 KGHSH, CDR2 LQKENI. Trimming removed 3 bases at V and 1 base at J, with 9 bases between. The CDR3 extends over 14 amino acids.

The CDR3 DNA sequence: TGCGCCAGCAGCTTGAATTTGGGCACTGAAGCTTTCTTT. Translation gives CASSLNLGTEAFF. The chain carries TRBV5-1 and TRBJ1-1; D remains ambiguous. Trimming shortened V by 1 base and J by 4 bases, and 8 bases separated the two germline ends. The CDR3 sequence is 13 residues long. Germline lookup yields CDR1 SGHRS and CDR2 YFSETQ. The entire variable domain, with the rest obtained from reference TRBV5-1 and TRBJ1-1, is as follows: KAGVTQTPRYLIKTRGQQVTLSCSPISGHRSVSWYQQTPGQGLQFLFEYFSETQRNKGNFPGRFSGRQFSNSRSEMNVSTLELGDSALYLCASSLNLGTEAFFGQGTRLTVV.

The CDR3 is CASKDVAMNTEAFF. The CDR3 region has the DNA TGTGCCAGCAAGGACGTGGCGATGAACACTGAAGCTTTCTTT. The rearrangement uses TRBV6-1 and TRBJ1-1; no reliable D call. The germline CDR1 and CDR2 sequences are MNHNS and SASEGT. The V end lost 7 bases, the J end lost 0 bases, and 12 bases lay between the germline ends. The CDR3 sequence is 14 residues long.

The chain combines TRBV7-6 with TRBJ2-7; D is uncertain. Germline-derived CDR1 and CDR2 are SGHVS and FNYEAQ. The V and J ends lost 5 bases and 6 bases respectively, with 8 bases between them. CDR3 length: 11 residues. CDR3 bases: TGTGCCAGCAGCGATTACGGCGAGCAGTACTTC. This gives the protein CASSDYGEQYF. Together with reference TRBV7-6 and TRBJ2-7, the CDR3 gives the full variable domain: GAGVSQSPRYKVTKRGQDVALRCDPISGHVSLYWYRQALGQGPEFLTYFNYEAQQDKSGLPNDRFSAERPEGSISTLTIQRTEQRDSAMYRCASSDYGEQYFGPGTRLTVT.

This clone was counted between two and nine times. The gene calls are TRBV5-1 and TRBJ1-1, with 7 bases identical to TRBD1. After removal of 7 bases from V and 5 bases from J, the junction contained 11 bases not matched to a gene. CDR1 is SGHRS, CDR2 YFSETQ, per germline. CDR3 length: 14 residues. CDR3 DNA: TGCGCCAGCCACAGGGGCAATGGGAGGACTGAAGCTTTCTTT. Amino acid sequence: CASHRGNGRTEAFF.

V is TRBV11-1 and J is TRBJ2-7, with D perhaps matching TRBD2 (6 bases). This CDR3 has 15 residues. V lost 5 bases and J 3 bases, leaving 17 bases between the germline ends. Germline loops: CDR1 SGHAT, CDR2 FQDESV (reference sequence). The CDR3 region has the DNA TGTGCCAGCAGCCCCACCGGGGGACCAGGCTACGAGCAGTACTTC. Its protein product is CASSPTGGPGYEQYF.

This clone has just a few counts. This may be a read error, as it is one base from a much larger clone. This sequence joins TRBV25-1 and TRBJ1-1; no clear D gene. Germline V gene data show CDR1 as MGHDK and CDR2 as SYGVNS. The V end lost 4 bases, the J end lost 1 base, and 4 bases lay between the germline ends. The CDR3 runs 12 residues. DNA for the CDR3: TGTGCCAGCAGTGCGGGGAACACTGAAGCTTTCTTT. Translated, it gives CASSAGNTEAFF.

Details on this clone: The same CDR3 also results from other DNA sequences found in this sample. V gene TRBV4-3 combines with J gene TRBJ1-1; unclear D gene. This CDR3 is 14 amino acids long. V was trimmed by 0 bases and J by 1 base, leaving 6 bases between them. Germline V gene data show CDR1 as LGHNA and CDR2 as YSLEER. CDR3 in DNA: TGCGCCAGCAGCCAAGAAGGCGGGAACACTGAAGCTTTCTTT. Its translation: CASSQEGGNTEAFF.

The chain carries TRBV28 and TRBJ2-7, with 9 bases lining up with TRBD1. CDR1 and CDR2 (germline): MDHEN, SYDVKM. The CDR3 loop spans 16 amino acids. Unmatched junction bases numbered 11, after V lost 6 bases and J lost 2 bases. The CDR3 region has the DNA TGTGCCAGCAGCCGCCGGGACAGGGTTCATCCCTACGAGCAGTACTTC. Amino acids: CASSRRDRVHPYEQYF.

In regard to this clone: The same CDR3 is also encoded by other DNA sequences in this sample. The DNA for the CDR3 is TGTGCCAGCAGCTTAGCCCGGCAGGGCCAAGAGACCCAGTACTTC. It is translated as CASSLARQGQETQYF. The V and J genes are TRBV7-9 and TRBJ2-5; maybe TRBD1 (5 bases). Germline-derived CDR1 and CDR2 are SEHNR and FQNEAQ (reference sequence). V dropped 0 bases and J dropped 1 base, with 9 bases sitting between them. The CDR3 extends over 15 amino acids. The full variable domain, with the rest looked up from reference TRBV7-9 and TRBJ2-5, is DTGVSQNPRHKITKRGQNVTFRCDPISEHNRLYWYRQTLGQGPEFLTYFQNEAQLEKSRLLSDRFSAERPKGSFSTLEIQRTEQGDSAMYLCASSLARQGQETQYFGPGTRLLVL.

The V call is TRBV10-3, the J call TRBJ2-5; TRBD2 matches 9 bases. Losses at the gene ends were 6 bases for V and 4 bases for J; bases not matched to a gene: 9. The germline V gene has CDR1 ENHRY and CDR2 SYGVKD. This CDR3 has 15 residues. CDR3 coding DNA: TGTGCCATCAGCGAGGGGACTAGCTCTTTAGAGACCCAGTACTTC. Translating gives CAISEGTSSLETQYF.

V is TRBV6-6 and J is TRBJ2-3; unclear D gene. CDR1 is MNHNY, CDR2 SVGAGI, per germline (reference sequence). CDR3 length: 14 residues. Trimming cost V 8 bases and J 6 bases, with 18 bases left between them. CDR3: CASSNPGPGDTQYF. The CDR3 region has the DNA TGTGCCAGCTCTAACCCTGGACCCGGCGATACGCAGTATTTT.

This clone was observed a single time. V is TRBV5-1 and J is TRBJ1-1; tentatively, D is TRBD1 (5 bases). Germline assignment: CDR1 SGHRS and CDR2 YFSETQ. Trimming pared 4 bases from V and 4 bases from J, leaving 14 bases between. This CDR3 contains 14 residues. This chain's CDR3 is CASSAQGGVTEAFF. CDR3 DNA: TGCGCCAGCAGCGCTCAGGGTGGAGTCACTGAAGCTTTCTTT.

This clone was picked up one time. The chain couples TRBV6-1 to TRBJ1-2; D not resolved. This CDR3 spans 14 amino acids. Germline V gene sequence: CDR1 MNHNS, CDR2 SASEGT. V shed 3 bases and J shed 4 bases, with 12 bases lying between them. CDR3 residues: CASSDVGYGYGYTF. The CDR3, as DNA: TGTGCCAGCAGTGATGTGGGGTATGGCTATGGCTACACCTTC.

The chain has TRBV6-1 and TRBJ2-7, with TRBD1 matching 8 bases. The CDR3 contains 17 residues. The germline V gene encodes CDR1 MNHNS and CDR2 SASEGT. V was pared by 0 bases and J by 3 bases, with 10 bases of the junction left unmatched. The chain's CDR3 is CASSEAITGQADYEQYF. The CDR3 coding sequence is TGTGCCAGCAGTGAAGCGATAACGGGACAGGCGGACTACGAGCAGTACTTC.

The chain joins TRBV10-3 to TRBJ2-5; either TRBD1 or TRBD2 may fit D (7 bases each). Per germline, CDR1 ENHRY and CDR2 SYGVKD. This CDR3 has 13 amino acids. Trimming pared 5 bases from V and 4 bases from J, leaving 11 bases between. CDR3 protein: CAISQGGRETQYF. CDR3 DNA: TGTGCCATCAGTCAGGGGGGGAGAGAGACCCAGTACTTC.

The chain couples TRBV18 to TRBJ2-4; 9 bases fit TRBD1. After removal of 2 bases from V and 1 base from J, the junction contained 9 bases not matched to a gene. The CDR3 runs 18 residues. Germline V gene lookup returns CDR1 KGHSH and CDR2 LQKENI. The CDR3 bases are TGTGCCAGCTCACCAGAGACAGGGGGAAGAGGGGCCAAAAACATTCAGTACTTC. This codes for CASSPETGGRGAKNIQYF.

This rearrangement joins TRBV14 to TRBJ2-5; tentatively, D is TRBD2 (5 bases). The CDR3 extends over 13 amino acids. Per the germline V gene, CDR1 is SGHDN and CDR2 is FVKESK. V shed 0 bases and J shed 7 bases, with 9 bases lying between them. CDR3 nucleotide sequence: TGTGCCAGCAGCCAAGAGGCTAGCCGGACCCAGTACTTC. This encodes CASSQEASRTQYF.

This chain connects TRBV7-9 to TRBJ2-7; 10 bases match TRBD1. With V trimmed by 5 bases and J by 3 bases, 7 bases remained unmatched. The CDR3 spans 15 residues. Germline values: CDR1 SEHNR, CDR2 FQNEAQ (reference sequence). CDR3 sequence (DNA): TGTGCCAGCAGCCCCGGGACAGGGGATGTCTACGAGCAGTACTTC. Translated, it gives CASSPGTGDVYEQYF.